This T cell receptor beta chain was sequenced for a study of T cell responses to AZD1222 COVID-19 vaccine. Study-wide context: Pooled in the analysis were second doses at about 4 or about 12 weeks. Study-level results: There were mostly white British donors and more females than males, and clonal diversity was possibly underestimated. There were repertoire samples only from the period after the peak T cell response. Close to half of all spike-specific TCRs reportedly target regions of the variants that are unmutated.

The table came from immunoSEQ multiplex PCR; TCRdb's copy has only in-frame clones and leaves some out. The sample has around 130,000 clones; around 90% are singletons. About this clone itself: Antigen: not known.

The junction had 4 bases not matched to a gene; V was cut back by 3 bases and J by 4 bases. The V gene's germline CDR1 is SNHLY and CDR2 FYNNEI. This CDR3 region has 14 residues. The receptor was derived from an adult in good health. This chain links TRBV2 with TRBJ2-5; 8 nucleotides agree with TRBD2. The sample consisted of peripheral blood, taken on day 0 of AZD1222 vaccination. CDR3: CASSDISGAETQYF. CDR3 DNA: TGTGCCAGCAGTGACATTAGCGGGGCAGAGACCCAGTACTTC.